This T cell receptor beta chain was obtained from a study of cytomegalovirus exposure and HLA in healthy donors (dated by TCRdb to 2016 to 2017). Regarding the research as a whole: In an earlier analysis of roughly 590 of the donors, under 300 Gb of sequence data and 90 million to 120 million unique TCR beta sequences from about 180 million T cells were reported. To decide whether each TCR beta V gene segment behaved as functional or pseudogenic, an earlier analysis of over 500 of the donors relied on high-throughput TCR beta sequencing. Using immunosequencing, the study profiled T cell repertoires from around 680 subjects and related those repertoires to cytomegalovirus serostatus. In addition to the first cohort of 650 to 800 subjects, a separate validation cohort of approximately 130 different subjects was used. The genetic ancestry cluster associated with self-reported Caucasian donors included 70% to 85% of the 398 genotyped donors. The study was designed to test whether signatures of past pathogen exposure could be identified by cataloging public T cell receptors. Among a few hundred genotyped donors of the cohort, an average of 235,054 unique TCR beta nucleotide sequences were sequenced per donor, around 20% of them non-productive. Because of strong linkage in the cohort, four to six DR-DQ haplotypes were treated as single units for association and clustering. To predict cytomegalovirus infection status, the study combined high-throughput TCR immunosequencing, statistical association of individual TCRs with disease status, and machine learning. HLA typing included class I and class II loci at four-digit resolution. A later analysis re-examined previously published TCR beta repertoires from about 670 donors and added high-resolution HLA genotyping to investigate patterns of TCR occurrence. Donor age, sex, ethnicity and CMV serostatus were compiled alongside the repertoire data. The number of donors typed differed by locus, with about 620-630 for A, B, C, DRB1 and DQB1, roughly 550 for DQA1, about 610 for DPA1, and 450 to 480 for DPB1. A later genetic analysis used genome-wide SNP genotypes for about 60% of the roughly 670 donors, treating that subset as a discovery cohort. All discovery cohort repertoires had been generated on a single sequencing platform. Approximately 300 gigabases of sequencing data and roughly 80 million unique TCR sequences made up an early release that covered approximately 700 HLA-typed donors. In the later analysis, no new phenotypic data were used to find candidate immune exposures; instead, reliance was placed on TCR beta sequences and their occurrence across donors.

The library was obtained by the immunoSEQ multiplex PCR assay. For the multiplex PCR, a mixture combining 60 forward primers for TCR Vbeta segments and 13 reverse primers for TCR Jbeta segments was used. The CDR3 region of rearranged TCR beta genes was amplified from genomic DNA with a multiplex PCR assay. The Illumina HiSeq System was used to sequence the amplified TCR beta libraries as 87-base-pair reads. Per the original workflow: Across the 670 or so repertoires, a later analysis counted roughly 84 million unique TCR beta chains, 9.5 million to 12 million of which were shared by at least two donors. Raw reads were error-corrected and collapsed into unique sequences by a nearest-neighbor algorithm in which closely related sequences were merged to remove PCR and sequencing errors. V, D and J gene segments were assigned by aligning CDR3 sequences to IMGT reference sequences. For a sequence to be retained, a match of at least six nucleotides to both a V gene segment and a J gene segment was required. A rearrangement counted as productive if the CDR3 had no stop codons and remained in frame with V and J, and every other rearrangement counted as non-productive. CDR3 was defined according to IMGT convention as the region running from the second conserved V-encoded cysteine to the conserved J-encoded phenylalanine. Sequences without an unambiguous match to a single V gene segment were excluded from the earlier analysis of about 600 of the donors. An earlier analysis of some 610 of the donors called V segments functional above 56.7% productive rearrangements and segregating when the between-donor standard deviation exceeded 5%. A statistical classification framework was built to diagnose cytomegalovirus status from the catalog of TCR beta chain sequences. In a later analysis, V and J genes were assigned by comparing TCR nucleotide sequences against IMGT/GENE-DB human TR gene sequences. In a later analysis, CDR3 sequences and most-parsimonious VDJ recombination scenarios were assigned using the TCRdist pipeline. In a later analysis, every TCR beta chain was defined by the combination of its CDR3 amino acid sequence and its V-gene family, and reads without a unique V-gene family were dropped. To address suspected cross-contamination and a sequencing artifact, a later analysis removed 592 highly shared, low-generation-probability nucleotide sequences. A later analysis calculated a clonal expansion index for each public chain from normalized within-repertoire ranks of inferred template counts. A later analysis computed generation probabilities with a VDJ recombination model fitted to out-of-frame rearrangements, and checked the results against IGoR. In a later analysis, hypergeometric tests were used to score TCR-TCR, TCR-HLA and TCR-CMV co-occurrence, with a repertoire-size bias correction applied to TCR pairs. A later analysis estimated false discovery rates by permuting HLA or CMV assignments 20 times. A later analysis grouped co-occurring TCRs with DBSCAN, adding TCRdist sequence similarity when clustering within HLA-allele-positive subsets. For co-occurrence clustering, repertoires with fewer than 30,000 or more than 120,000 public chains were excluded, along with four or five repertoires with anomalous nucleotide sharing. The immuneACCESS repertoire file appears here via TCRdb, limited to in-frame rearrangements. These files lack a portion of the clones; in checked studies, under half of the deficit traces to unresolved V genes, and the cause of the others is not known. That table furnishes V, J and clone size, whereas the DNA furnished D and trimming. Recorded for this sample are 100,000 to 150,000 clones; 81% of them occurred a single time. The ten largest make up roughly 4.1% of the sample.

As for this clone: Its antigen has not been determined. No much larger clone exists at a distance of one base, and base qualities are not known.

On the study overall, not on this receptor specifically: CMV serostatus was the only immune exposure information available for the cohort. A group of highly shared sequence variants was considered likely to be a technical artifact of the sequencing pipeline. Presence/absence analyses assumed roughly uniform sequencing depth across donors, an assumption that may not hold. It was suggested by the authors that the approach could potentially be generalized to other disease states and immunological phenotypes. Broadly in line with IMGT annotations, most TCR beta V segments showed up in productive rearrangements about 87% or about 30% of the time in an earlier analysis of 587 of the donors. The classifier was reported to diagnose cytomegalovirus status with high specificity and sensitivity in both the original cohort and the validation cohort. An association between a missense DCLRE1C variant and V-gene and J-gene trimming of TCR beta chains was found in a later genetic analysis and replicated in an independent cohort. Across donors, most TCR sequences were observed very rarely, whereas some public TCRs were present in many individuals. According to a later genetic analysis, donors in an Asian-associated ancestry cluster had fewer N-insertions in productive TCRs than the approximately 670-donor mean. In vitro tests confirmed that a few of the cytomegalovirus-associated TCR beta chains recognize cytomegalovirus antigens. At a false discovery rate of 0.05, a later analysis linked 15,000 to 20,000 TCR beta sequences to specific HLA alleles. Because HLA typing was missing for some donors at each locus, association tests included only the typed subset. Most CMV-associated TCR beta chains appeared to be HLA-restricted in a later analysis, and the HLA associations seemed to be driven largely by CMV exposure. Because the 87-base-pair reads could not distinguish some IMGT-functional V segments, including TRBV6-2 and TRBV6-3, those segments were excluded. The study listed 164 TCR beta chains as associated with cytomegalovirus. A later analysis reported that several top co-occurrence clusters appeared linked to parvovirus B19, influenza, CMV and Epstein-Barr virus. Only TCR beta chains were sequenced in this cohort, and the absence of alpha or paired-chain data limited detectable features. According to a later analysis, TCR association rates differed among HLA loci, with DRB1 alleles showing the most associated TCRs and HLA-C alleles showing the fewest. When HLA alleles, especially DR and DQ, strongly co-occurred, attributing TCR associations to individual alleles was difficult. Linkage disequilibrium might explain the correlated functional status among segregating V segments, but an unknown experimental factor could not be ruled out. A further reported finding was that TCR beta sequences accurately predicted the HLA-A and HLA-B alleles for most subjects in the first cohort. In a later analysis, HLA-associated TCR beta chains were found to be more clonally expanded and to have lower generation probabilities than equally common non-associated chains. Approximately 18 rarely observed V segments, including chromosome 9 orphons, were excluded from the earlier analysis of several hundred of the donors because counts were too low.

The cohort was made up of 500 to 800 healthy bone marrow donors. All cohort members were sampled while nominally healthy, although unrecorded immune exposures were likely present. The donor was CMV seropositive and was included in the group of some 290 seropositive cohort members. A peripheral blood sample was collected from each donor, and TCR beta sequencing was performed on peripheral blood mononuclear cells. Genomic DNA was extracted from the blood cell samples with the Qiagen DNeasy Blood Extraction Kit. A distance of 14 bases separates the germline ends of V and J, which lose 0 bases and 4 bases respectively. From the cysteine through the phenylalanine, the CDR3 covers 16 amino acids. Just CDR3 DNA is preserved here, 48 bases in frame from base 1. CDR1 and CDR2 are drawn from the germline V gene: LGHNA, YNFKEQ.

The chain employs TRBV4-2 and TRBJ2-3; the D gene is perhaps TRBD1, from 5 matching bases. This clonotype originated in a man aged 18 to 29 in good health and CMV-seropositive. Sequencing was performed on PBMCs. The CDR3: CASSQDDPRAPDTQYF. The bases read TGTGCCAGCAGCCAAGATGATCCCAGGGCCCCAGATACGCAGTATTTT.